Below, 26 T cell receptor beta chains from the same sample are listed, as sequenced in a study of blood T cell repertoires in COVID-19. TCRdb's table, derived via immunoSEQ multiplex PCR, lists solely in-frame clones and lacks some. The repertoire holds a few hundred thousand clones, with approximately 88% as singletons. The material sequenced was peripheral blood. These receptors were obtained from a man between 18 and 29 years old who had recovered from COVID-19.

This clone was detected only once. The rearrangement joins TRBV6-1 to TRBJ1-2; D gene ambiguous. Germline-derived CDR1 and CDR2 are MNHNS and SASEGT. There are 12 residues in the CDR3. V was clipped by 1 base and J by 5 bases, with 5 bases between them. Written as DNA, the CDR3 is TGTGCCAGCAGTGAAGGGCTGTATGGCTACACCTTC. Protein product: CASSEGLYGYTF.

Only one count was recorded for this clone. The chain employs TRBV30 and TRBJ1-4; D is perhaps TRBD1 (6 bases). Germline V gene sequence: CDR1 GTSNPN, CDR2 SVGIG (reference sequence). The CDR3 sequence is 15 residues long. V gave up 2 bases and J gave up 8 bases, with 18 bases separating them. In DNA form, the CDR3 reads TGTGCCTGGAGTACCCGAACAGGGTTGCGGGAAAAACTGTTTTTT. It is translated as CAWSTRTGLREKLFF.

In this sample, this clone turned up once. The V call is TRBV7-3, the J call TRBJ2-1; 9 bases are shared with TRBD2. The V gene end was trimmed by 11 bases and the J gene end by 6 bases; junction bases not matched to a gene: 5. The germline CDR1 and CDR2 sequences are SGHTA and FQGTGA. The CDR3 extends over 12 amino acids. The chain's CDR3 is CACGGAANEQFF. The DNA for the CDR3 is TGTGCCTGCGGGGGGGCAGCCAATGAGCAGTTCTTC.

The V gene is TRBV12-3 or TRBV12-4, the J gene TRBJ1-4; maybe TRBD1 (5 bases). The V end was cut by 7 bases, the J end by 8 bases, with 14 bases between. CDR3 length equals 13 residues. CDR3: CASTPAGVEKLFF. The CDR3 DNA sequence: TGTGCCAGCACCCCTGCGGGGGTCGAAAAACTGTTTTTT.

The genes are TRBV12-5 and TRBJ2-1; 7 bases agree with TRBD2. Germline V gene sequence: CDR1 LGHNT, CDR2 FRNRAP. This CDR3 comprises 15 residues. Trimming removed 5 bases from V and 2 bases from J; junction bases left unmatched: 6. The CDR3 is CASGGPGGPYNEQFF. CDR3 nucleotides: TGTGCTAGTGGTGGCCCGGGGGGTCCCTACAATGAGCAGTTCTTC.

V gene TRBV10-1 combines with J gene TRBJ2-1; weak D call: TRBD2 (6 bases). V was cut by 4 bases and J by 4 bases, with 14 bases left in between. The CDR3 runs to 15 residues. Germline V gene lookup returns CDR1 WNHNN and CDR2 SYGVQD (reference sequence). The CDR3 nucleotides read TGCGCCAGCAGTGCAAGCGGGCTACCTTACAATGAGCAGTTCTTC. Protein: CASSASGLPYNEQFF.

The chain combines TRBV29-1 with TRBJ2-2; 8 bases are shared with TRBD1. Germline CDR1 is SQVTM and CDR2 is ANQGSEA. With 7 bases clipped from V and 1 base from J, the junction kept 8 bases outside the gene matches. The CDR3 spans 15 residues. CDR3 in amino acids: CSAQRGTGNTGELFF. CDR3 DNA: TGCAGCGCCCAAAGGGGGACAGGGAACACCGGGGAGCTGTTTTTT.

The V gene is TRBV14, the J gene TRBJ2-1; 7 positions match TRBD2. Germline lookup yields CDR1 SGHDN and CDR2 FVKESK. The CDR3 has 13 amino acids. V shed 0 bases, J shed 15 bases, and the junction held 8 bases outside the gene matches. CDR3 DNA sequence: TGTGCCAGCAGCCAAGATGGGGGACTAAGTCGGTTCTTC. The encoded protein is CASSQDGGLSRFF.

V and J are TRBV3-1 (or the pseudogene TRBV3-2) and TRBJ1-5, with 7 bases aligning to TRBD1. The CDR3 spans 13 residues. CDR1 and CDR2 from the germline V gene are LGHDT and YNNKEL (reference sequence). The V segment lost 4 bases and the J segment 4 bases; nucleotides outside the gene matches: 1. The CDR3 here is CASSPTGNQPQHF. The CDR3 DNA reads TGTGCCAGCAGCCCGACAGGGAATCAGCCCCAGCATTTT.

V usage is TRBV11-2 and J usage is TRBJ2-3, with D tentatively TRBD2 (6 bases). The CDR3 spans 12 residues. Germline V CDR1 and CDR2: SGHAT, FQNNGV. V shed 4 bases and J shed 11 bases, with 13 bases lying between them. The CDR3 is CASSSAREEQYF. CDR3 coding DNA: TGTGCCAGCAGCTCCGCCAGGGAGGAGCAGTATTTT.

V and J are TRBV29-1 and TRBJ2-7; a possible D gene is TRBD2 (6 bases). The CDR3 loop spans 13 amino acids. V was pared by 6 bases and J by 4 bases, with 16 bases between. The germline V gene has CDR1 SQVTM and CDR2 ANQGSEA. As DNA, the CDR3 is TGCAGCGTGGAGGGCCACCCTGGGTACGAGCAGTACTTC. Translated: CSVEGHPGYEQYF.

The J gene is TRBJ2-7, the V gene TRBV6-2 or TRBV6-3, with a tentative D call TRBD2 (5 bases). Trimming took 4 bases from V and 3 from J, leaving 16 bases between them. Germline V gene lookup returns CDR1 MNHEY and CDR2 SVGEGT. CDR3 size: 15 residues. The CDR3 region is CASSWGDIGYYEQYF. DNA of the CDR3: TGTGCCAGCAGTTGGGGAGACATCGGATACTACGAGCAGTACTTC.

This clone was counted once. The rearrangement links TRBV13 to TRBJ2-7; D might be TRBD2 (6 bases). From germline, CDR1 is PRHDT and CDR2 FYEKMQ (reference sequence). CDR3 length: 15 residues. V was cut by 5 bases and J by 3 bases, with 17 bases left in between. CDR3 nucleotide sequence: TGTGCCAGCAGCACCACCGGGAGCCGAAACTACGAGCAGTACTTC. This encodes CASSTTGSRNYEQYF. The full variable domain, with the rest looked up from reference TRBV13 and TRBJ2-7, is AAGVIQSPRHLIKEKRETATLKCYPIPRHDTVYWYQQGPGQDPQFLISFYEKMQSDKGSIPDRFSAQQFSDYHSELNMSSLELGDSALYFCASSTTGSRNYEQYFGPGTRLTVT.

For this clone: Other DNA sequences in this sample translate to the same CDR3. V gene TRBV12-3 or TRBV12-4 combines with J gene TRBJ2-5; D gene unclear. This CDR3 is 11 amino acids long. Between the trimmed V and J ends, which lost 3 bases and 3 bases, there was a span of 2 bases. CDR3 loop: CASSFEETQYF. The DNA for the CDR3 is TGTGCCAGCAGTTTCGAAGAGACCCAGTACTTC.

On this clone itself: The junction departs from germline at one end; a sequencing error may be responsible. The CDR3 DNA is TGTGCCAGCAGCCACAGGGACCTGAATACTGAAGCTTTCTTT. It codes for CASSHRDLNTEAFF. The rearrangement uses TRBV11-1 and TRBJ1-1, with D maybe TRBD1 (6 bases). The germline V gene encodes CDR1 SGHAT and CDR2 FQDESV (reference sequence). The CDR3 covers 14 residues.

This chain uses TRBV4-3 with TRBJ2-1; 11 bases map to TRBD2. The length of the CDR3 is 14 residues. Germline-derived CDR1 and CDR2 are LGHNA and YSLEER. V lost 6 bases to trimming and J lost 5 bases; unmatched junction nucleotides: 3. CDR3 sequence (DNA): TGCGCCAGCAGTTCGGGACTAGCGGACAATGAGCAGTTCTTC. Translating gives CASSSGLADNEQFF.

In DNA form, the CDR3 reads TGTGCCAGCAGTTCTTATGTGGCCGGTAGTGGGCCGGGAACTGAAGCTTTCTTT. Encoded protein: CASSSYVAGSGPGTEAFF. V and J are TRBV27 and TRBJ1-1; unclear D gene. Germline CDR1 MNHEY, CDR2 SMNVEV (reference sequence). Trimming stripped 4 bases from V and 5 bases from J, with 26 bases between. This CDR3 region has 18 residues.

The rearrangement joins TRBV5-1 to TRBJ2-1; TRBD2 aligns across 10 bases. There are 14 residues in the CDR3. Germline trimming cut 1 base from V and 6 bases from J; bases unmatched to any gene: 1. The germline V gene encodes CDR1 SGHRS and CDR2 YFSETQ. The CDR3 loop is CASSLTSGANEQFF. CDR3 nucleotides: TGCGCCAGCAGCTTGACTAGCGGGGCCAATGAGCAGTTCTTC. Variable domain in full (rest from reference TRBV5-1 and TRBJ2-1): KAGVTQTPRYLIKTRGQQVTLSCSPISGHRSVSWYQQTPGQGLQFLFEYFSETQRNKGNFPGRFSGRQFSNSRSEMNVSTLELGDSALYLCASSLTSGANEQFFGPGTRLTVL.

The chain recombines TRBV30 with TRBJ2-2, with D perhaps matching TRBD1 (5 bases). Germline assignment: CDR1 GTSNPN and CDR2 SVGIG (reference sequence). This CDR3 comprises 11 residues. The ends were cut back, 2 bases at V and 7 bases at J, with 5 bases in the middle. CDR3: CAWSRGGELFF. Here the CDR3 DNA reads TGTGCCTGGAGTAGGGGCGGGGAGCTGTTTTTT. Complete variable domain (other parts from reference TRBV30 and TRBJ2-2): SQTIHQWPATLVQPVGSPLSLECTVEGTSNPNLYWYRQAAGRGLQLLFYSVGIGQISSEVPQNLSASRPQDRQFILSSKKLLLSDSGFYLCAWSRGGELFFGEGSRLTVL.

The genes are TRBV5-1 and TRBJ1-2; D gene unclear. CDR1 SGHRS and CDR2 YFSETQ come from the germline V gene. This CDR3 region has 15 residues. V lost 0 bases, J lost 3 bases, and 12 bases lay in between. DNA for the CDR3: TGCGCCAGCAGCTTGGCGTTGGGCCAGGACTATGGCTACACCTTC. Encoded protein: CASSLALGQDYGYTF. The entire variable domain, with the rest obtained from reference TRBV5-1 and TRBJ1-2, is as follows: KAGVTQTPRYLIKTRGQQVTLSCSPISGHRSVSWYQQTPGQGLQFLFEYFSETQRNKGNFPGRFSGRQFSNSRSEMNVSTLELGDSALYLCASSLALGQDYGYTFGSGTRLTVV.

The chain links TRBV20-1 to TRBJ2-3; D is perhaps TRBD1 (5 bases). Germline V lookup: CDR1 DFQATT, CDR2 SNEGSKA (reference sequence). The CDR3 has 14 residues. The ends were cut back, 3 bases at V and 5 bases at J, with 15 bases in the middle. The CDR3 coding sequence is TGCAGTGCTAGTAAGGGGTGGTTTGGAGATACGCAGTATTTT. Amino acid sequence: CSASKGWFGDTQYF.

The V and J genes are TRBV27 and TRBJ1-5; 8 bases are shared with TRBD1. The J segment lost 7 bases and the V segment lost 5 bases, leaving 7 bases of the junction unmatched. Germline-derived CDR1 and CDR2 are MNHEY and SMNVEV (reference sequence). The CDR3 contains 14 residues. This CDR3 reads CASSVGQGGQPQHF. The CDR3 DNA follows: TGTGCCAGCAGTGTCGGACAGGGAGGACAGCCCCAGCATTTT.

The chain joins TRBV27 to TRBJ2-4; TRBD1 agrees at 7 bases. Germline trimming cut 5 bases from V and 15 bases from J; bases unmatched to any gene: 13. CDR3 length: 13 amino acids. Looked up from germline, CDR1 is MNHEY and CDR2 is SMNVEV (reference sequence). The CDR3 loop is CASSPSQGLIWYF. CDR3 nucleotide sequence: TGTGCCAGCAGTCCATCACAGGGGTTGATTTGGTACTTC.

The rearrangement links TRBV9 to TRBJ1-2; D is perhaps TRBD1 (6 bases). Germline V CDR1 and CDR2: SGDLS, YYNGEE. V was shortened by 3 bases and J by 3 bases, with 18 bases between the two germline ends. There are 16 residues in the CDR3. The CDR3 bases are TGTGCCAGCAGCGCCGACCCAGGGGAAGAGTACTATGGCTACACCTTC. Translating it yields CASSADPGEEYYGYTF.

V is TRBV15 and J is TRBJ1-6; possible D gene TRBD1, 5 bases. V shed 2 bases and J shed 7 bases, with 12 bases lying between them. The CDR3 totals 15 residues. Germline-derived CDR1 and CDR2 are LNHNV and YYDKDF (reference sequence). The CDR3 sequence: CATSRLARQNSPLHF. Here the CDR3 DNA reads TGTGCCACCAGCAGACTGGCTAGACAGAATTCACCCCTCCACTTT.

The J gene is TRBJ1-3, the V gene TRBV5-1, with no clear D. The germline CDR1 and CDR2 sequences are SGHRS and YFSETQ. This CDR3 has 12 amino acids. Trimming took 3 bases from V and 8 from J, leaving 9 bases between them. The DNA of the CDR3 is TGCGCCAGCAGCTCGCGGGAGGACACCATATATTTT. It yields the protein CASSSREDTIYF.